The 26 T cell receptor beta chains below were found in one sample sequenced in a study of shared clonotypes between healthy human individuals. Assay: immunoSEQ multiplex PCR; the TCRdb copy retains only in-frame clones and omits some. The sample contains about 360,000 clones, less than 85% of which appear only once. The specimen sequenced was memory CD4+ T cells sorted from blood. Subset reported: CD45RA-negative fraction. The receptors originated from a man aged 30 to 45 in good health.

V gene TRBV19 combines with J gene TRBJ2-7; D call uncertain. Trimming cost V 3 bases and J 4 bases, with 10 bases left between them. Germline CDR1 is LNHDA and CDR2 is SQIVND (reference sequence). This CDR3 is 13 amino acids long. Here the CDR3 DNA reads TGTGCCAGTAGTATTACTTGGGCGTACGAGCAGTACTTC. Its protein product is CASSITWAYEQYF.

This clone appeared once. The chain combines TRBV9 with TRBJ1-1; D gene uncertain. CDR3 length: 14 amino acids. Germline loops: CDR1 SGDLS, CDR2 YYNGEE. Trimming took off 0 bases at V and 4 bases at J, with 10 bases between the two ends. CDR3 coding DNA: TGTGCCAGCAGCGTAGAGGGTTTGGTCACTGAAGCTTTCTTT. Its protein product is CASSVEGLVTEAFF.

The chain employs TRBV19 and TRBJ2-5, with TRBD1 matching over 10 bases. There are 14 residues in the CDR3. V dropped 8 bases and J dropped 5; count of bases not matched to a gene: 8. The germline V gene has CDR1 LNHDA and CDR2 SQIVND (reference sequence). The CDR3 spells CASSGGQGFETQYF. CDR3 nucleotides: TGTGCCAGTTCGGGGGGACAGGGGTTCGAGACCCAGTACTTC.

In the case of this clone: Different DNA sequences within this sample yield the same CDR3. CDR3 protein: CSVKSNTGELFF. In DNA, the CDR3 is TGCAGCGTCAAGTCGAACACCGGGGAGCTGTTTTTT. V is TRBV29-1 and J is TRBJ2-2; D not resolved. Trimming removed 6 bases at V and 0 bases at J, with 5 bases between. CDR1 is SQVTM, CDR2 ANQGSEA, per germline. The CDR3 runs to 12 residues.

This rearrangement joins TRBV7-8 to TRBJ1-1; a possible D gene is TRBD1 (6 bases). V lost 3 bases and J 4 bases, leaving 12 bases between the germline ends. The CDR3 length is 14 residues. Germline V CDR1 and CDR2: SGHVS, FQNEAQ. The CDR3, as DNA: TGTGCCAGCAGCTTGGGGGGCCGGAGCACTGAAGCTTTCTTT. Translation gives CASSLGGRSTEAFF.

This clone has only a few counts. This chain links TRBV6-6 with TRBJ1-5, with a tentative D call TRBD1 (5 bases). V was cut by 6 bases and J by 7 bases, with 13 bases left in between. This CDR3 comprises 13 residues. CDR1 is MNHNY, CDR2 SVGAGI, per germline (reference sequence). Here the CDR3 reads CASSHSGLQPQHF. The CDR3 region has the DNA TGTGCCAGCAGCCATTCAGGGTTGCAGCCCCAGCATTTT.

The chain carries TRBV5-6 and TRBJ1-1; D uncertain. The CDR3 spans 16 residues. Germline CDR1 SGHDT, CDR2 YYEEEE. Trimming took 2 bases from V and 2 from J, leaving 16 bases between them. The CDR3 protein is CASSFLSGRINTEAFF. The CDR3 nucleotides are TGTGCCAGCAGCTTTTTATCAGGCAGAATAAACACTGAAGCTTTCTTT.

The genes are TRBV6-5 and TRBJ2-7; 9 positions agree with TRBD2. Germline V lookup: CDR1 MNHEY, CDR2 SVGAGI. V lost 6 bases and J lost 1; bases outside the gene matches: 4. The CDR3 covers 14 residues. As DNA, the CDR3 is TGTGCCAGCAGGCCCAGCGGGGGGTCCTACGAGCAGTACTTC. It codes for CASRPSGGSYEQYF.

Comments on this clone: This sample also contains other DNA sequences that code for the same CDR3. The genes are TRBV30 and TRBJ2-7, with D hard to call. CDR1 is GTSNPN, CDR2 SVGIG, per germline (reference sequence). The CDR3 consists of 10 residues. The V end lost 5 bases, the J end lost 3 bases, and 5 bases lay between the germline ends. CDR3 DNA sequence: TGTGCCTGGGGCAGCTACGAGCAGTACTTC. It yields the protein CAWGSYEQYF.

The rearrangement links TRBV6-6 to TRBJ1-5; TRBD1 is a possible D gene (6 bases). The CDR3 spans 13 residues. Germline CDR1 is MNHNY and CDR2 is SVGAGI (reference sequence). Between the trimmed V and J ends, which lost 2 bases and 8 bases, there was a span of 10 bases. The CDR3 DNA reads as TGTGCCAGCAGTTACGGGACATTAGAGCCCCAGCATTTT. It encodes CASSYGTLEPQHF.

This clone was counted a few times. The identical CDR3 is also encoded by other nucleotide sequences in the sample. This chain connects TRBV28 to TRBJ1-1; D gene uncertain. CDR3 length: 12 amino acids. Germline V lookup: CDR1 MDHEN, CDR2 SYDVKM. Trimming took off 2 bases at V and 4 bases at J, with 5 bases between the two ends. The DNA of the CDR3 is TGTGCCAGCAGTTTACCTAGCACTGAAGCTTTCTTT. This gives the protein CASSLPSTEAFF.

In this sample, this clone turned up a few times. The chain joins TRBV11-2 to TRBJ2-5, with 10 bases fitting TRBD1. The CDR3 totals 15 residues. Germline V gene data show CDR1 as SGHAT and CDR2 as FQNNGV. With 2 bases clipped from V and 3 bases from J, the junction kept 3 bases outside the gene matches. Here the CDR3 DNA reads TGTGCCAGCAGCTTACCGGGGACAGGGGAAGAGACCCAGTACTTC. Its translation is CASSLPGTGEETQYF.

The chain couples TRBV15 to TRBJ2-5; D remains ambiguous. Germline V gene lookup returns CDR1 LNHNV and CDR2 YYDKDF (reference sequence). The CDR3 is 12 residues long. Trimming stripped 6 bases from V and 5 bases from J, with 10 bases between. For the CDR3, the DNA is TGTGCCACCAGTACAAGGTGGGAGACCCAGTACTTC. This encodes CATSTRWETQYF.

The V and J genes are TRBV19 and TRBJ2-7; 12 bases agree with TRBD1. The junction had 7 bases not matched to a gene; V was cut back by 3 bases and J by 7 bases. The CDR3 has 15 residues. CDR1 and CDR2 from the germline V gene are LNHDA and SQIVND (reference sequence). CDR3 sequence reads: CASSMGQGAPREQYF. DNA for the CDR3: TGTGCCAGTAGTATGGGACAGGGGGCGCCGAGGGAGCAGTACTTC.

The rearrangement links TRBV9 to TRBJ2-2, with D unresolved. V lost 5 bases and J 4 bases, leaving 3 bases between the germline ends. Germline values: CDR1 SGDLS, CDR2 YYNGEE. This CDR3 has 11 amino acids. CDR3 nucleotides: TGTGCCAGCAGTATCACCGGGGAGCTGTTTTTT. This encodes CASSITGELFF.

The J gene is TRBJ1-2, the V gene TRBV6-1, with TRBD1 identical over 8 bases. The germline CDR1 and CDR2 sequences are MNHNS and SASEGT. This CDR3 region has 14 residues. Trimming removed 7 bases from V and 5 bases from J; junction bases left unmatched: 9. CDR3 in amino acids: CASTPGGTGYGYTF. The CDR3 nucleotides are TGTGCCAGCACCCCTGGCGGGACAGGATATGGCTACACCTTC.

V usage is TRBV27 and J usage is TRBJ2-7; tentative D call: TRBD2 (7 bases). The CDR3 totals 14 residues. The germline V gene has CDR1 MNHEY and CDR2 SMNVEV (reference sequence). V was clipped by 5 bases and J by 4 bases, with 15 bases between them. The CDR3 DNA is TGTGCCAGCAGTGCGTTCGGGGGGCTTTACGAGCAGTACTTC. Translated: CASSAFGGLYEQYF.

V is TRBV5-1 and J is TRBJ2-1; 7 bases agree with TRBD1. The CDR3 spans 19 residues. Per the germline V gene, CDR1 is SGHRS and CDR2 is YFSETQ. The V segment lost 6 bases and the J segment 1 base; nucleotides outside the gene matches: 19. CDR3 bases: TGCGCCAGCAAGACAGGGAAGCTCCCCGAAGTGGGTTCCTACAATGAGCAGTTCTTC. Its protein is CASKTGKLPEVGSYNEQFF.

The sample holds a few counts of this clone. The sample contains more than one DNA sequence encoding this CDR3. The V gene is TRBV5-6, the J gene TRBJ2-7; D may be TRBD1 or TRBD2 (5 bases each). The CDR3 runs 15 residues. Trimming removed 0 bases at V and 0 bases at J, with 10 bases between. Germline CDR1 is SGHDT and CDR2 is YYEEEE. CDR3 coding DNA: TGTGCCAGCAGCTTGGGAGGGGTTAGCTCCTACGAGCAGTACTTC. Translating it yields CASSLGGVSSYEQYF.

The J gene is TRBJ2-3, the V gene TRBV28; D unresolved. Trimming shortened V by 7 bases and J by 6 bases, and 11 bases separated the two germline ends. The CDR3 contains 12 residues. Germline V lookup: CDR1 MDHEN, CDR2 SYDVKM. The CDR3 coding sequence is TGTGCCAGCACCACGTCCGGGGATACGCAGTATTTT. Translation: CASTTSGDTQYF.

The chain carries TRBV15 and TRBJ2-1; TRBD1 might be the D (6 bases). V was cut by 3 bases and J by 8 bases, with 14 bases left in between. The CDR3 extends over 14 amino acids. The V gene's germline CDR1 is LNHNV and CDR2 YYDKDF (reference sequence). This CDR3 reads CATSSRRTADEQFF. The DNA of the CDR3 is TGTGCCACCAGCAGCCGTAGGACAGCGGATGAGCAGTTCTTC. Full variable domain (outside the CDR3, taken from reference TRBV15 and TRBJ2-1): DAMVIQNPRYQVTQFGKPVTLSCSQTLNHNVMYWYQQKSSQAPKLLFHYYDKDFNNEADTPDNFQSRRPNTSFCFLDIRSPGLGDTAMYLCATSSRRTADEQFFGPGTRLTVL.

The DNA for the CDR3 is TGCGCCAGCAGCTTGGGGCCCAACCAGGGGTACACTGAAGCTTTCTTT. It yields the protein CASSLGPNQGYTEAFF. This rearrangement joins TRBV5-1 to TRBJ1-1; D is possibly TRBD1 (6 bases). Trimming took 0 bases from V and 3 from J, leaving 15 bases between them. The CDR3 runs 16 residues. The germline CDR1 and CDR2 sequences are SGHRS and YFSETQ.

This clone occurred a few times. This same CDR3 is encoded by further DNA sequences in the sample. The chain links TRBV19 to TRBJ2-7; TRBD2 aligns across 11 bases. From germline, CDR1 is LNHDA and CDR2 SQIVND (reference sequence). This CDR3 spans 15 amino acids. V shed 6 bases, J shed 1 base, and the junction held 5 bases outside the gene matches. CDR3 nucleotides: TGTGCCAGTAGCCCCGGGACTAGCGGTTCCTACGAGCAGTACTTC. As protein: CASSPGTSGSYEQYF.

This chain connects TRBV6-1 to TRBJ2-7; D may be TRBD1 (6 bases). The CDR3 runs to 15 residues. Looked up from germline, CDR1 is MNHNS and CDR2 is SASEGT. Trimming pared 3 bases from V and 6 bases from J, leaving 18 bases between. For the CDR3, the DNA is TGTGCCAGCAGTGAGGCTAGCACAGGGATCCGCGAGCAGTACTTC. Protein: CASSEASTGIREQYF.

The chain links TRBV5-4 to TRBJ2-3; D unresolved. Germline CDR1 and CDR2: SGHNT and YYREEE (reference sequence). The CDR3 extends over 13 amino acids. The V end lost 0 bases, the J end lost 2 bases, and 4 bases lay between the germline ends. The CDR3 region is CASSLGTTDTQYF. CDR3 DNA sequence: TGTGCCAGCAGCTTGGGTACCACAGATACGCAGTATTTT.

This clone was detected only once. The chain has TRBV5-5 and TRBJ2-7; a possible D gene is TRBD2 (6 bases). V lost 0 bases and J 4 bases, leaving 11 bases between the germline ends. The germline V gene encodes CDR1 SGHKS and CDR2 YYEKEE (reference sequence). The CDR3 contains 14 residues. The CDR3, as DNA: TGTGCCAGCAGCTTGGACGGGAGAGTATACGAGCAGTACTTC. This sequence encodes CASSLDGRVYEQYF.